This T cell receptor (beta chain) was observed in a study of T cells in Graves' hyperthyroidism and ophthalmopathy. General observations from the study: In validation, the model predicted ophthalmopathy. These predictions came a median about 6.2 months before onset. Ophthalmopathy cases were set apart from stable hyperthyroidism by a 13 V-J model.

Amplification targeted TCR beta CDR3 regions from RNA transcripts. Using the HTBI primer set, a first-round RT-PCR was run on the TCR CDR3. Via MiXCR, TCRdb re-called the multiplex PCR reads, giving one row per CDR3 protein. The top ten hold roughly 4.5% of the sample, which has hundreds of thousands of distinct CDR3 sequences, under 15% seen once. Ten or more counts support this clonotype. Antigen: not known. This TCR came from a woman aged 40 to 49 with Graves' ophthalmopathy. The specimen was blood.

This CDR3 reads CASTQGYETQYF. In DNA, the CDR3 is TGTGCCAGCACTCAGGGCTACGAGACCCAGTACTTC. The rearrangement uses TRBV6-2 or TRBV6-3 and TRBJ2-5; perhaps TRBD1 as D (5 bases). Germline V lookup: CDR1 MNHEY, CDR2 SVGEGT. V shed 7 bases and J shed 5 bases, with 11 bases lying between them. The CDR3 spans 12 residues.